The clone carrying this TCR beta chain was counted once. This CDR3 contains 15 residues. Trimming removed 6 bases from V and 0 bases from J; junction bases left unmatched: 5. Germline assignment: CDR1 MRHNA and CDR2 SNTAGT. The sample comes from a study of CD8 T cells in Susac syndrome. RNA amounts of 0.5 to 1 ug underwent reverse transcription with random hexamers. The method of amplification for TCR beta CDR3 was immunoSEQ multiplex PCR, covering 54 Vbeta and 13 Jbeta. One entry per CDR3 protein results from TCRdb running MiXCR on the immunoSEQ multiplex PCR reads. The sample contains 250,000 to 300,000 distinct CDR3 sequences, approximately 84% of which appear only once.

The sequenced sample was CD8+ T cells from PBMCs. V is TRBV6-4 and J is TRBJ2-3; 8 bases fit TRBD2. This TCR came from a human donor with multiple sclerosis. This CDR3 is CASRAAGGSTDTQYF. CDR3 in DNA: TGTGCCAGCAGGGCGGCGGGGGGCAGCACAGATACGCAGTATTTT.